Sequencing of this T cell receptor (beta chain) was carried out in a study of T-cell reconstitution after alpha-beta-depleted transplantation in children. Study-wide points: For some patients, TCRbeta diversity was high at day 60 because of recipient T cells and thymic progenitors that survived.

Per germline, CDR1 DFQATT and CDR2 SNEGSKA (reference sequence). There are 14 residues in the CDR3. The germline V and J ends were trimmed by 5 bases and 3 bases, with 17 bases remaining between them. This clonotype was detected ten times or more. As yet, its antigen is unknown. During its preparation, the TCRbeta library received unique molecular identifiers. TCRdb re-analysed the PCR reads in MiXCR, keeping a single row per CDR3 protein. The table includes about 340,000 distinct CDR3 sequences, around 15% detected once. The chain uses TRBV20-1 and TRBJ2-7, with D unresolved. The receptor's source is a male patient between 2 and 15 years old who had a stem cell transplant for acute lymphoblastic leukemia, so the T cells may come from the graft donor. The source material was PBMCs, mostly from graft donor cells, sampled 360 days after TCRalphabeta/CD19-depleted stem cell transplant. The CDR3 loop reads CSALGSLPRYEQYF. DNA of the CDR3: TGCAGTGCTCTCGGGTCTCTCCCTCGCTACGAGCAGTACTTC.